This is a list of T cell receptor beta chains from one sample in a study of T cell changes during pregnancy in multiple sclerosis. TCRdb's table, derived via immunoSEQ multiplex PCR, lists solely in-frame clones and lacks some. The sample comprises roughly 100,000 clones, 85% to 95% of which are singletons, and 0.75% to 0.95% rests with the top ten. The specimen comprised peripheral blood, sampled after pregnancy. The source is a female donor with multiple sclerosis, enrolled in a pregnancy study. Each CDR3 is given with its conserved first and last residue. A D gene is named only where the DNA matches it firmly.

d_gene	v_gene	CDR3aa
TRBD1	TRBV5-8	CANKQGAGGDIQYF
NA	TRBV18	CASSAQGLGAFF
TRBD2	TRBV4-1	CASSQVPLAGATDTQYF
NA	TRBV6-5	CASSYLFPGTEAFF
TRBD2	TRBV5-5	CASSLVSGVAYEQYF
NA	TRBV6-5	CASSYSSMSEKLFF
NA	TRBV4-1	CASSSPEGNQPQHF
TRBD2	TRBV4-1	CASSQPLAFNPSEQYF
NA	TRBV25-1	CASSRGGSNQPQHF
NA	TRBV7-6	CASSLSLGRQPQHF
TRBD1	TRBV10-3	CAISEPADRGEAFF
TRBD2	TRBV5-1	CASSLGLADTQYF
TRBD1	TRBV7-9	CASSIQGAHDTQYF
TRBD1	TRBV28	CASRKTGTDTQYF
TRBD1	TRBV9	CASSRTGIATNEKLFF
NA	TRBV7-7	CASSLGGAGDTQYF
NA	TRBV5-1	CASSLAPGIRDGYTF
NA	TRBV5-4	CASSSQGGTYEQYF
NA	TRBV11-2	CASSLGRVGTYEQYF
NA	TRBV29-1	CSVEGLDRSYNEQFF
TRBD1	TRBV7-9	CASSPDRGLEGYTF
NA	TRBV15	CATSSGSQPQHF
NA	TRBV5-4	CASSSGGGLFSSGANVLTF
NA	TRBV9	CASSARGARNEQYF
NA	TRBV6-5	CASTNYLGSSYEQYF
NA	TRBV27	CASAPWGAATYEQYF
TRBD1	TRBV7-2	CASSWTGGEYGYTF
NA	TRBV7-9	CASSLEVSAYQETQYF
TRBD1	TRBV6-5	CASSSLQGGSYNEQFF
NA	TRBV4-1	CASRRVGGNTEAFF
TRBD2	TRBV15	CATSTTEGGNIQYF
NA	TRBV4-1	CASSQPTLGADYNEQFF
TRBD1	TRBV28	CASAKGGGGFTEAFF
TRBD1	TRBV4-1	CASSQSRGQGAEQYF
NA	TRBV5-4	CASSLVPPETGELFF
TRBD1	TRBV29-1	CSVASTGGLVYF
TRBD1	TRBV29-1	CSVIPGGGNQPQHF
NA	TRBV19	CASSDRPSYEQYF
TRBD2	TRBV5-1	CASSPLAGGPHEQYF
NA	TRBV7-3	CASSLSGGHIYEQYF